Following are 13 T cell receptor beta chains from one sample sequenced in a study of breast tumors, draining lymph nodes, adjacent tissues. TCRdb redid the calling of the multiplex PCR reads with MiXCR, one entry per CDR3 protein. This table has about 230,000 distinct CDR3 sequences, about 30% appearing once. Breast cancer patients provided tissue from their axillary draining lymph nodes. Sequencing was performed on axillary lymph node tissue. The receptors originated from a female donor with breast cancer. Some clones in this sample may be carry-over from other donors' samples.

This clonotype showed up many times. The CDR3 protein is CASSPDRGGPYEQYF. The CDR3 nucleotides are TGTGCCAGCAGCCCAGACAGGGGCGGACCCTACGAGCAGTACTTC. This chain connects TRBV7-9 to TRBJ2-7; 8 positions agree with TRBD1. Trimming cost V 5 bases and J 2 bases; bases outside gene matches: 8. Per the germline V gene, CDR1 is SEHNR and CDR2 is FQNEAQ (reference sequence). CDR3 length equals 15 residues.

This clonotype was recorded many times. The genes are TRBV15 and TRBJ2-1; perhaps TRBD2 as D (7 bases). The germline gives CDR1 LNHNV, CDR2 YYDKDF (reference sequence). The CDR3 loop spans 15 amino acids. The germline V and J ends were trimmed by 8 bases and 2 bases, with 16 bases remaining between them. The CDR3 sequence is CATLKGGEPYNEQFF. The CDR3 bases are TGTGCCACCTTGAAGGGGGGGGAACCCTACAATGAGCAGTTCTTC.

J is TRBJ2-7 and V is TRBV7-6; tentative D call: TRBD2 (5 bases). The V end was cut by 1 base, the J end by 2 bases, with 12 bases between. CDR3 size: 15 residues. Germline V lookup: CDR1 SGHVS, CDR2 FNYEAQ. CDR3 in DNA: TGTGCCAGCAGCTTAGGCCTGGGAGCCGCCTACGAGCAGTACTTC. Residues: CASSLGLGAAYEQYF.

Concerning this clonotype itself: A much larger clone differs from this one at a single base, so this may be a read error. This chain's CDR3 is CASSHGQGANGHTF. CDR3 bases: TGTGCCAGCAGTCACGGCCAGGGGGCAAATGGCCACACCTTC. V is TRBV6-5 and J is TRBJ1-2; TRBD1 matches 8 bases. Germline V gives CDR1 MNHEY, CDR2 SVGAGI. The CDR3 runs to 14 residues.

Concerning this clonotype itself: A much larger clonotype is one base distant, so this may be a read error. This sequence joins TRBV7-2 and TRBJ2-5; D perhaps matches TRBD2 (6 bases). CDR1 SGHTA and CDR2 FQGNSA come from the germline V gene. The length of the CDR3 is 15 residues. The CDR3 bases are TGTGCCAGCAGCTCGCCGGGACTCGGAGGAGAGACCCAGCACTTC. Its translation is CASSSPGLGGETQHF.

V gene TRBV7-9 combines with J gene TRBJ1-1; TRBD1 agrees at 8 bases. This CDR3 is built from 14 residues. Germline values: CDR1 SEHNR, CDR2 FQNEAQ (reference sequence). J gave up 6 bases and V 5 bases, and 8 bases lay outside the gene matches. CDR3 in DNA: TGTGCCAGCAGCACGGGACAGGCGATCGCTGAAGCTTTCTTT. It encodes CASSTGQAIAEAFF.

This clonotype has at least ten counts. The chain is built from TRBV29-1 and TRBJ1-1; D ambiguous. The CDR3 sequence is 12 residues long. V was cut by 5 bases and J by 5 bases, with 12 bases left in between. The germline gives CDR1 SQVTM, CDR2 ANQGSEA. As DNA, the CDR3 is TGCAGCGTTCCGGGCCTGAGGACTGAAGCTTTCTTT. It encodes CSVPGLRTEAFF.

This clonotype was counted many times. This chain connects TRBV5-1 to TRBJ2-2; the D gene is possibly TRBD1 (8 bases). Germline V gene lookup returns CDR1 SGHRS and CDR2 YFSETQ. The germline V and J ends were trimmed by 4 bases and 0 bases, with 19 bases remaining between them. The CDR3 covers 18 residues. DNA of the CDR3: TGCGCCAGCAGCCCTAACTCACAGGGGGGGACGAACACCGGGGAGCTGTTTTTT. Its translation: CASSPNSQGGTNTGELFF. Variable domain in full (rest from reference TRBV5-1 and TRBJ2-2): KAGVTQTPRYLIKTRGQQVTLSCSPISGHRSVSWYQQTPGQGLQFLFEYFSETQRNKGNFPGRFSGRQFSNSRSEMNVSTLELGDSALYLCASSPNSQGGTNTGELFFGEGSRLTVL.

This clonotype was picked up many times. CDR3 bases: TGTGCCAGCAGCCAGGGGACAGGGAATGGCTACACCTTC. Its translation: CASSQGTGNGYTF. The chain combines TRBV4-2 with TRBJ1-2; 9 bases agree with TRBD1. CDR3 length: 13 amino acids. The germline V gene encodes CDR1 LGHNA and CDR2 YNFKEQ. Unmatched junction bases numbered 2, after V lost 3 bases and J lost 6 bases.

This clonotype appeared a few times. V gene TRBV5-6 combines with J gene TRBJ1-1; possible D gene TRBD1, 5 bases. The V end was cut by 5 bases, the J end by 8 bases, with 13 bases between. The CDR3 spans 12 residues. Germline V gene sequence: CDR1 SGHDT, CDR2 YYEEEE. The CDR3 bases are TGTGCCAGCAGGAATCGGGACGGAGAAGCTTTCTTT. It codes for CASRNRDGEAFF. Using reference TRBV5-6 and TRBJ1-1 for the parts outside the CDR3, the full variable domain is DAGVTQSPTHLIKTRGQQVTLRCSPKSGHDTVSWYQQALGQGPQFIFQYYEEEERQRGNFPDRFSGHQFPNYSSELNVNALLLGDSALYLCASRNRDGEAFFGQGTRLTVV.

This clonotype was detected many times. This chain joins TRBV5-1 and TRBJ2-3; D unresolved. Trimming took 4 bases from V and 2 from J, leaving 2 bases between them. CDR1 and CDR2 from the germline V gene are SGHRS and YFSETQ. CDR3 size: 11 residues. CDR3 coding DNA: TGCGCCAGCAGCAACACAGATACGCAGTATTTT. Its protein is CASSNTDTQYF.

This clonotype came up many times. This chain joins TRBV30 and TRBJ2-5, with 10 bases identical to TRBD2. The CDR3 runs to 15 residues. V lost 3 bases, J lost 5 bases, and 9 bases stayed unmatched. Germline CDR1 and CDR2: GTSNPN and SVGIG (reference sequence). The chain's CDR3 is CAWRSAGGPQETQYF. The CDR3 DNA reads TGTGCCTGGAGGTCAGCGGGAGGGCCGCAGGAGACCCAGTACTTC.

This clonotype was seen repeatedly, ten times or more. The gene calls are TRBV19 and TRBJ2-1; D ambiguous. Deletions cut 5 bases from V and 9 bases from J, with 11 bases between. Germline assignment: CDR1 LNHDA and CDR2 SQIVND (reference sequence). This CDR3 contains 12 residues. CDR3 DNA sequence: TGTGCCAGTAGTCCCCAGGTGGGTGAGCAGTTCTTC. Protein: CASSPQVGEQFF.